This T cell receptor (beta chain) appears in the sequencing data of a study of blood T cell repertoires in COVID-19. Across the study: Sources were T cells, B-cell-depleted T cells, or PBMCs; the material itself was cDNA or gDNA.

The V gene's germline CDR1 is DFQATT and CDR2 SNEGSKA (reference sequence). This CDR3 comprises 16 residues. After removal of 3 bases from V and 4 bases from J, the junction contained 11 bases not matched to a gene. How the authors handled the data: Reference gene primer amplification gave estimated nucleated cell counts. Only in-frame clones appear in the TCRdb table, and some are missing; sequencing was by immunoSEQ multiplex PCR. Clone size and V and J calls were adopted from that table, with D and trimming inferred from the DNA. The sample includes approximately 250,000 clones, around 87% of them seen just once.

The specimen was peripheral blood. This chain joins TRBV20-1 and TRBJ1-5; TRBD1 agrees at 8 bases. The sequence was obtained from a woman aged 55-69 years with COVID-19, enrolled during active disease. The CDR3 DNA reads TGCAGTGCTAGTAGGTTTCAGGGGGCAGGGAATCAGCCCCAGCATTTT. As protein: CSASRFQGAGNQPQHF.